Below, one TCR beta chain is given with its context. PCR amplification relied on 60 Vbeta primers (plus 13 Jbeta primers). Generated by immunoSEQ multiplex PCR, the TCRdb table keeps only in-frame clones and is missing some. Among more than 140,000 clones listed, roughly 79% were seen once. These data are taken from a study of cytomegalovirus exposure and HLA in healthy donors. At the level of the study: Within an early data release were roughly 83 million unique TCRs drawn from HLA-typed donors.

CDR3 length equals 17 residues. The germline CDR1 and CDR2 sequences are SGHTS and YDEGEE. The V gene lost 6 bases and the J gene lost 0 bases, with 19 bases spanning the gap. Material for sequencing was PBMCs. The receptor was derived from a woman in her thirties or forties in good health and CMV-seronegative. The chain employs TRBV5-8 and TRBJ2-1, with a possible D match to TRBD1 (6 bases). The CDR3 nucleotides read TGTGCCAGCATCTGGCCACAGGGTTACCTCTCCTACAATGAGCAGTTCTTC. Its translation: CASIWPQGYLSYNEQFF.